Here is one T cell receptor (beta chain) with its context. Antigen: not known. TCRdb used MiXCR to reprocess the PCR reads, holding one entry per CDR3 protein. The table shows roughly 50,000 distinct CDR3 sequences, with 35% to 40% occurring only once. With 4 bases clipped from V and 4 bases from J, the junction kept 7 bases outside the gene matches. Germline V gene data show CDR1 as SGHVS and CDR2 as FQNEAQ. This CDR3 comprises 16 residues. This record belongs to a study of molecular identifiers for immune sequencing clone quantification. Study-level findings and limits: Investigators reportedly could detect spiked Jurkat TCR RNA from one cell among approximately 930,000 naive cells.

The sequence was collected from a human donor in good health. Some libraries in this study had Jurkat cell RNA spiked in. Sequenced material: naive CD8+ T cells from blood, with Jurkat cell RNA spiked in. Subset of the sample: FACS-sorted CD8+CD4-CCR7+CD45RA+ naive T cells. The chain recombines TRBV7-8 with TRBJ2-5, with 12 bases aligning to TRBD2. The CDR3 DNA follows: TGTGCCAGCAGCTCTACATCTAGCGGGAGGGTAGAGACCCAGTACTTC. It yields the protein CASSSTSSGRVETQYF.